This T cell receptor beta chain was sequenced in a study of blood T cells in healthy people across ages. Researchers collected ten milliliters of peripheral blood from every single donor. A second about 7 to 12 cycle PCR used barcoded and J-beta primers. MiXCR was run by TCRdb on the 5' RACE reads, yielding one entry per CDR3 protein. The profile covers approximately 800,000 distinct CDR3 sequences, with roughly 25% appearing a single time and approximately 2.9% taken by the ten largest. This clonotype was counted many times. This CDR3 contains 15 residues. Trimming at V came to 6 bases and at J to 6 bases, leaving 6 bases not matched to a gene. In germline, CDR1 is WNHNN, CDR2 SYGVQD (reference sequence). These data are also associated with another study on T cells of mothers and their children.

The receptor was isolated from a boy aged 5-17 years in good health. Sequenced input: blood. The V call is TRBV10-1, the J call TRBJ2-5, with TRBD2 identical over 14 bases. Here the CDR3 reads CASSPGTSGGKTQYF. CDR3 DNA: TGCGCCAGCAGCCCAGGGACTAGCGGGGGAAAGACCCAGTACTTC.